This T cell receptor (beta chain) was obtained from a study of cytomegalovirus exposure and HLA in healthy donors. Findings and limits, study-wide: Associated with cytomegalovirus, according to the listing, were 150 to 200 TCR beta chains. As immune exposure information, only CMV serostatus was available.

The primer mix had 60 Vbeta and 13 Jbeta primers. Repertoires were generated with immunoSEQ multiplex PCR, while TCRdb's copy carries only in-frame clones and drops some. The sample consists of 90,000 to 120,000 clones, 60% to 85% of them appearing once. In the case of this clone: Its antigen is as yet unknown.

Germline trimming cut 3 bases from V and 7 bases from J; bases unmatched to any gene: 7. This CDR3 comprises 15 residues. The germline gives CDR1 SGHRS, CDR2 YFSETQ. The rearrangement uses TRBV5-1 and TRBJ2-1; 10 bases align to TRBD2. The sample taken for sequencing was PBMCs. The clonotype was recovered from a female donor in good health and CMV-seropositive. CDR3: CASSSAGGRINEQFF. The CDR3 nucleotides read TGCGCCAGCAGCTCAGCGGGAGGGAGAATAAATGAGCAGTTCTTC. The full variable domain, with the rest looked up from reference TRBV5-1 and TRBJ2-1, is KAGVTQTPRYLIKTRGQQVTLSCSPISGHRSVSWYQQTPGQGLQFLFEYFSETQRNKGNFPGRFSGRQFSNSRSEMNVSTLELGDSALYLCASSSAGGRINEQFFGPGTRLTVL.